These T cell receptor beta chains were read from a single sample in a study of Ad26.COV2.S vaccination and SARS-CoV-2 variants. Clones were read by immunoSEQ multiplex PCR, and TCRdb kept only the in-frame ones, dropping some. Of some 390,000 clones detected, 80% to 90% appear once; the ten largest clones hold more than 3%. The specimen was peripheral blood, collected in a trial of Ad26.COV2.S vaccine versus placebo. The source of these receptors is a person between 18 and 65 years old who received the Ad26.COV2.S COVID-19 vaccine or a placebo. Both conserved end residues are part of each CDR3. Fields, in order: clone size, J gene, V gene, D gene, CDR3 length, CDR3 DNA, CDR3 protein. A D gene is named only where the DNA matches it firmly. Not all rows give a size; the values are once, few, many and, for expanded clones, a class.

abundance: .
j_gene: TRBJ1-5
v_gene: TRBV18
d_gene: .
len: 17
CDR3nt: TGTGCCAGCTCACCATCCTCGGGGCCCGGTGGCAATCAGCCCCAGCATTTT
CDR3aa: CASSPSSGPGGNQPQHF

abundance: .
j_gene: TRBJ1-2
v_gene: TRBV5-6
d_gene: .
len: 16
CDR3nt: TGTGCCAGCAGCTTGCGTTCGGCAGCTACGTTCTATGGCTACACCTTC
CDR3aa: CASSLRSAATFYGYTF

abundance: .
j_gene: TRBJ2-1
v_gene: TRBV6-2/TRBV6-3
d_gene: .
len: 14
CDR3nt: TGTGCCAGCAGCTTCCAGGGGTTCTACAATGAGCAGTTCTTC
CDR3aa: CASSFQGFYNEQFF

abundance: .
j_gene: TRBJ1-4
v_gene: TRBV10-3
d_gene: .
len: 14
CDR3nt: TGTGCCATCAGTGAAAACAGGGACCGCTCAAAACTGTTTTTT
CDR3aa: CAISENRDRSKLFF

abundance: .
j_gene: TRBJ1-5
v_gene: TRBV18
d_gene: .
len: 13
CDR3nt: TGTGCCAGCACTCAGGGGCTCAATCAGCCCCAGCATTTT
CDR3aa: CASTQGLNQPQHF

abundance: .
j_gene: TRBJ1-2
v_gene: TRBV19
d_gene: .
len: 15
CDR3nt: TGTGCCAGTTTCGTCTCGGACAGCTTCCCCTATGGCTACACCTTC
CDR3aa: CASFVSDSFPYGYTF

abundance: .
j_gene: TRBJ1-1
v_gene: TRBV5-1
d_gene: .
len: 14
CDR3nt: TGCGCCAGCAGCGTACTGACAGAAAACACTGAAGCTTTCTTT
CDR3aa: CASSVLTENTEAFF

abundance: once
j_gene: TRBJ1-2
v_gene: TRBV6-2/TRBV6-3
d_gene: TRBD1
len: 15
CDR3nt: TGTGCCAGCATCCCAGGGACAGCATTTAGCTATGGCTACACCTTC
CDR3aa: CASIPGTAFSYGYTF

abundance: .
j_gene: TRBJ2-1
v_gene: TRBV19
d_gene: .
len: 15
CDR3nt: TGTGCCAGCCAAGGAGGGGGGGCCGTCTACAATGAGCAGTTCTTC
CDR3aa: CASQGGGAVYNEQFF

abundance: .
j_gene: TRBJ2-3
v_gene: TRBV29-1
d_gene: TRBD1
len: 15
CDR3nt: TGCAGCGTCAAACCAGGGACAGCATCAGGAGATACGCAGTATTTT
CDR3aa: CSVKPGTASGDTQYF

abundance: .
j_gene: TRBJ2-7
v_gene: TRBV7-8
d_gene: .
len: 14
CDR3nt: TGTGCCAGCAGCTTAGCCCGGGCCGGCTACGAGCAGTACTTC
CDR3aa: CASSLARAGYEQYF

abundance: .
j_gene: TRBJ2-1
v_gene: TRBV2
d_gene: TRBD2
len: 18
CDR3nt: TGTGCCAGCAGTCTGGAGCGGCTCTTAGCGGGGGGCTACAATGAGCAGTTCTTC
CDR3aa: CASSLERLLAGGYNEQFF

abundance: once
j_gene: TRBJ2-1
v_gene: TRBV7-9
d_gene: TRBD2
len: 15
CDR3nt: TGTGCCAGCAGCTTAGACGGGGGGGCCGGTTACGAGCAGTTCTTC
CDR3aa: CASSLDGGAGYEQFF

abundance: .
j_gene: TRBJ2-3
v_gene: TRBV5-5
d_gene: .
len: 12
CDR3nt: TGTGCCAGCAGACGGAGCACAGATACGCAGTATTTT
CDR3aa: CASRRSTDTQYF

abundance: .
j_gene: TRBJ1-1
v_gene: TRBV19
d_gene: .
len: 15
CDR3nt: TGTGCCAGTAGTTCACCATTCAGGGTAAACACTGAAGCTTTCTTT
CDR3aa: CASSSPFRVNTEAFF

abundance: .
j_gene: TRBJ1-1
v_gene: TRBV13
d_gene: .
len: 16
CDR3nt: TGTGCCAGCAGCACAAGGACGGACTCTCAGAACACTGAAGCTTTCTTT
CDR3aa: CASSTRTDSQNTEAFF

abundance: .
j_gene: TRBJ1-5
v_gene: TRBV19
d_gene: .
len: 15
CDR3nt: TGTGCCAGTAGTCCGCGGGACGGTGGGGATCAGCCCCAGCATTTT
CDR3aa: CASSPRDGGDQPQHF

abundance: .
j_gene: TRBJ1-1
v_gene: TRBV7-8
d_gene: .
len: 13
CDR3nt: TGTGCCAGCAGCTTAAGAAGGGTCACTGAAGCTTTCTTT
CDR3aa: CASSLRRVTEAFF

abundance: .
j_gene: TRBJ2-1
v_gene: TRBV18
d_gene: .
len: 14
CDR3nt: TGTGCCAGCTCACCCCCCGGCCTGGCTAATGAGCAGTTCTTC
CDR3aa: CASSPPGLANEQFF

abundance: .
j_gene: TRBJ1-5
v_gene: TRBV19
d_gene: TRBD1
len: 14
CDR3nt: TGTGCCAGTAGTGTGAGACAGGGTAGCCAGCCCCAGCATTTT
CDR3aa: CASSVRQGSQPQHF

abundance: .
j_gene: TRBJ2-4
v_gene: TRBV3-1/TRBV3-2
d_gene: TRBD1
len: 13
CDR3nt: TGTGCCAGCAGCCCCGGACAGGGTAACATTCAGTACTTC
CDR3aa: CASSPGQGNIQYF

abundance: .
j_gene: TRBJ1-2
v_gene: TRBV9
d_gene: .
len: 17
CDR3nt: TGTGCCAGCAGCGCCGGGACGGGACCGTCCACTAACTATGGCTACACCTTC
CDR3aa: CASSAGTGPSTNYGYTF

abundance: few
j_gene: TRBJ2-1
v_gene: TRBV24-1
d_gene: TRBD1
len: 15
CDR3nt: TGTGCCACCAGTGATTTGCGAGACAGGGCGAATGAGCAGTTCTTC
CDR3aa: CATSDLRDRANEQFF

abundance: .
j_gene: TRBJ1-4
v_gene: TRBV18
d_gene: .
len: 15
CDR3nt: TGTGCCAGCTCTCTCCGCGTCAGGGGTACTGAAAAACTGTTTTTT
CDR3aa: CASSLRVRGTEKLFF

abundance: .
j_gene: TRBJ1-1
v_gene: TRBV4-1
d_gene: .
len: 14
CDR3nt: TGCGCCAGCAGCCAAGATCCGGGAAGCCCTGAAGCTTTCTTT
CDR3aa: CASSQDPGSPEAFF

abundance: .
j_gene: TRBJ2-1
v_gene: TRBV9
d_gene: TRBD2
len: 16
CDR3nt: TGTGCCAGCAGCGTAGTTGGCGGGGGGGCTTACAATGAGCAGTTCTTC
CDR3aa: CASSVVGGGAYNEQFF

abundance: .
j_gene: TRBJ2-5
v_gene: TRBV7-2
d_gene: TRBD1
len: 16
CDR3nt: TGTGCCAGCAGCTTAAGTACGACAGGGCTACGAGAGACCCAGTACTTC
CDR3aa: CASSLSTTGLRETQYF

abundance: few
j_gene: TRBJ2-7
v_gene: TRBV28
d_gene: .
len: 14
CDR3nt: TGTGCCAGCAGTCTCGTGGAGGGGGCGGGGGAGCAGTACTTC
CDR3aa: CASSLVEGAGEQYF

abundance: .
j_gene: TRBJ1-5
v_gene: TRBV24-1
d_gene: .
len: 13
CDR3nt: TGTGCCACCGGGGGGACGTCAAATCAGCCCCAGCATTTT
CDR3aa: CATGGTSNQPQHF

abundance: .
j_gene: TRBJ2-3
v_gene: TRBV19
d_gene: TRBD2
len: 16
CDR3nt: TGTGCCAGTAGTATAGCGGGGGGTTCTAGCACAGATACGCAGTATTTT
CDR3aa: CASSIAGGSSTDTQYF

abundance: .
j_gene: TRBJ1-2
v_gene: TRBV6-5
d_gene: .
len: 13
CDR3nt: TGTGCCAGCAGTTACTCCCGCAACTATGGCTACACCTTC
CDR3aa: CASSYSRNYGYTF

abundance: .
j_gene: TRBJ2-2
v_gene: TRBV2
d_gene: TRBD1
len: 15
CDR3nt: TGTGCCAGCGGGAGGGACAGGGGGCTGGGCGGGGAGCTGTTTTTT
CDR3aa: CASGRDRGLGGELFF

abundance: few
j_gene: TRBJ2-2
v_gene: TRBV12-3/TRBV12-4
d_gene: .
len: 13
CDR3nt: TGTGCCAGCAGCCCATTGGGGGCCGGGGAGCTGTTTTTT
CDR3aa: CASSPLGAGELFF

abundance: .
j_gene: TRBJ2-2
v_gene: TRBV5-1
d_gene: .
len: 16
CDR3nt: TGCGCCAGCAGCTTTAATTCGATCTTGAGCATCGGGGAGCTGTTTTTT
CDR3aa: CASSFNSILSIGELFF

abundance: few
j_gene: TRBJ1-2
v_gene: TRBV7-8
d_gene: TRBD1
len: 14
CDR3nt: TGTGCCAGCAGCTTAGGGGGGACAGTCTATGGCTACACCTTC
CDR3aa: CASSLGGTVYGYTF

abundance: .
j_gene: TRBJ2-5
v_gene: TRBV6-5
d_gene: TRBD1
len: 13
CDR3nt: TGTGCCAGCAATCAACAGGGGCAGGGGACCCAGTACTTC
CDR3aa: CASNQQGQGTQYF

abundance: .
j_gene: TRBJ1-5
v_gene: TRBV18
d_gene: TRBD1
len: 12
CDR3nt: TGTGCCAGCTCATCCGGACAGGGGTTCCCGCATTTT
CDR3aa: CASSSGQGFPHF

abundance: .
j_gene: TRBJ1-1
v_gene: TRBV27
d_gene: .
len: 14
CDR3nt: TGTGCCAGCAGTCCATGGACGGCGAGCACTGAAGCTTTCTTT
CDR3aa: CASSPWTASTEAFF

abundance: .
j_gene: TRBJ2-3
v_gene: TRBV3-1/TRBV3-2
d_gene: .
len: 17
CDR3nt: TGTGCCAGCAGCCAAGAGGTTAGGGGGGGCCGAGGAGATACGCAGTATTTT
CDR3aa: CASSQEVRGGRGDTQYF

abundance: .
j_gene: TRBJ2-6
v_gene: TRBV4-1
d_gene: .
len: 19
CDR3nt: TGCGCCAGCAGCCAAGGGAGACAGGTGGGGCTCTCCGGGGCCAACGTCCTGACTTTC
CDR3aa: CASSQGRQVGLSGANVLTF

abundance: .
j_gene: TRBJ2-5
v_gene: TRBV15
d_gene: TRBD1
len: 16
CDR3nt: TGTGCCACCAGCAGGGATTTACAGGGGGCCGTTGAGACCCAGTACTTC
CDR3aa: CATSRDLQGAVETQYF

abundance: .
j_gene: TRBJ2-1
v_gene: TRBV11-2
d_gene: .
len: 17
CDR3nt: TGTGCCAGCAGCTTAGATAAACACCAGAGCTCCTACAATGAGCAGTTCTTC
CDR3aa: CASSLDKHQSSYNEQFF

abundance: .
j_gene: TRBJ1-1
v_gene: TRBV3-1/TRBV3-2
d_gene: .
len: 16
CDR3nt: TGTGCCAGCAGCCAACTCGGGGGTATTGTAAACACTGAAGCTTTCTTT
CDR3aa: CASSQLGGIVNTEAFF

abundance: once
j_gene: TRBJ2-3
v_gene: TRBV9
d_gene: TRBD2
len: 15
CDR3nt: TGTGCCAGCAGCGTAGGGGAGGGACTAGCGGATACGCAGTATTTT
CDR3aa: CASSVGEGLADTQYF

abundance: .
j_gene: TRBJ1-3
v_gene: TRBV10-2
d_gene: .
len: 15
CDR3nt: TGCGCCACCACGACAGAACCTTCATCTGGAAACACCATATATTTT
CDR3aa: CATTTEPSSGNTIYF

abundance: .
j_gene: TRBJ2-3
v_gene: TRBV7-9
d_gene: .
len: 14
CDR3nt: TGTGCCAGCAGCCACCCGCTAAGCACAGATACGCAGTATTTT
CDR3aa: CASSHPLSTDTQYF

abundance: .
j_gene: TRBJ2-5
v_gene: TRBV19
d_gene: .
len: 14
CDR3nt: TGTGCCAGTAGCAACCGGGACGGGGAAGAGACCCAGTACTTC
CDR3aa: CASSNRDGEETQYF

abundance: .
j_gene: TRBJ1-4
v_gene: TRBV19
d_gene: .
len: 15
CDR3nt: TGTGCCAGTAGTACCCCCTCGGTGGGGGACGAAAAACTGTTTTTT
CDR3aa: CASSTPSVGDEKLFF

abundance: .
j_gene: TRBJ2-3
v_gene: TRBV10-3
d_gene: .
len: 16
CDR3nt: TGTGCCATCAGTGGATTCACGGGGGCCAACACAGATACGCAGTATTTT
CDR3aa: CAISGFTGANTDTQYF

abundance: .
j_gene: TRBJ1-4
v_gene: TRBV5-1
d_gene: .
len: 12
CDR3nt: TGCGCCAGCAGCTTGGGCACTGAAAAACTGTTTTTT
CDR3aa: CASSLGTEKLFF

abundance: .
j_gene: TRBJ1-1
v_gene: TRBV5-1
d_gene: .
len: 16
CDR3nt: TGCGCCAGCAGCTTGACCGCAGACACCTCGAACACTGAAGCTTTCTTT
CDR3aa: CASSLTADTSNTEAFF

abundance: .
j_gene: TRBJ2-7
v_gene: TRBV10-2
d_gene: .
len: 15
CDR3nt: TGCGCCAGCAGCGCTCAGGGGACCCCCTCGCGGGAGCAGTACTTC
CDR3aa: CASSAQGTPSREQYF

abundance: .
j_gene: TRBJ1-6
v_gene: TRBV2
d_gene: .
len: 13
CDR3nt: TGTGCCACCGCGGGACATGGACGTTCACCCCTCCACTTT
CDR3aa: CATAGHGRSPLHF

abundance: .
j_gene: TRBJ1-5
v_gene: TRBV6-6
d_gene: .
len: 14
CDR3nt: TGTGCCAGCAGTACCTTAGGGGTCCATCAGCCCCAGCATTTT
CDR3aa: CASSTLGVHQPQHF

abundance: .
j_gene: TRBJ1-3
v_gene: TRBV13
d_gene: .
len: 16
CDR3nt: TGTGCCAGCAGCCCCGGGCAGGGTTTCTTTGGAAACACCATATATTTT
CDR3aa: CASSPGQGFFGNTIYF

abundance: .
j_gene: TRBJ1-1
v_gene: TRBV7-2
d_gene: .
len: 14
CDR3nt: TGTGCCAGCAGCTTGGAGGCCCTGAACACTGAAGCTTTCTTT
CDR3aa: CASSLEALNTEAFF

abundance: .
j_gene: TRBJ1-2
v_gene: TRBV12-2
d_gene: .
len: 14
CDR3nt: TGTGCAAGTCGCTTAAGAGGGCAGGACTATGGCTACACCTTC
CDR3aa: CASRLRGQDYGYTF

abundance: .
j_gene: TRBJ2-7
v_gene: TRBV4-1
d_gene: .
len: 13
CDR3nt: TGCGCCAGCAGCCAAGGACAGAACTACGAGCAGTACTTC
CDR3aa: CASSQGQNYEQYF

abundance: .
j_gene: TRBJ2-7
v_gene: TRBV12-3/TRBV12-4
d_gene: .
len: 13
CDR3nt: TGTGCCAGCAGATCTAATGGGGCCTCCCAGCAGTACTTC
CDR3aa: CASRSNGASQQYF